Listed here are 21 T cell receptor beta chains from one sample, sequenced in a study of OX40 agonist ivuxolimab in advanced cancers. Profiled with immunoSEQ multiplex PCR; TCRdb holds only in-frame clones, not every one. This table has over 70,000 clones, about 83% appearing once. The input for sequencing was CD4+ or CD8+ T cells sorted from blood, taken in a trial of the OX40 agonist ivuxolimab. The origin of the receptors is an adult with an advanced solid tumor such as melanoma, head and neck, liver or kidney cancer.

The chain combines TRBV7-6 with TRBJ2-7; tentatively, D is TRBD1 or TRBD2 (5 bases each). The CDR3 consists of 13 residues. V lost 3 bases to trimming and J lost 7 bases, with 13 bases between them. The germline CDR1 and CDR2 sequences are SGHVS and FNYEAQ. The CDR3 DNA sequence: TGTGCCAGCAGCTTTCTCCTCGAGGGGGAGCAGTACTTC. Protein: CASSFLLEGEQYF.

The rearrangement uses TRBV5-6 and TRBJ1-1; TRBD1 aligns across 9 bases. Germline CDR1 is SGHDT and CDR2 is YYEEEE. The CDR3 extends over 13 amino acids. J gave up 10 bases and V 5 bases, and 9 bases lay outside the gene matches. The CDR3 here is CASSKQGAVGAFF. The CDR3 DNA reads as TGTGCCAGCAGTAAACAGGGGGCGGTCGGAGCTTTCTTT.

This chain links TRBV11-3 with TRBJ1-2; 8 bases are a match to TRBD1. Germline V gives CDR1 SGHNT, CDR2 YENEEA. The J segment lost 2 bases and the V segment lost 5 bases, leaving 13 bases of the junction unmatched. The CDR3 covers 17 residues. CDR3 in amino acids: CASSHSGAGGDNYGYTF. CDR3 DNA: TGTGCCAGCAGCCACTCGGGGGCAGGGGGCGACAACTATGGCTACACCTTC.

The J gene is TRBJ2-1, the V gene TRBV30, with no clear D. The V gene lost 3 bases and the J gene lost 4 bases, with 7 bases spanning the gap. The CDR3 is 12 residues long. Germline CDR1 GTSNPN, CDR2 SVGIG (reference sequence). CDR3 in DNA: TGTGCCTGGAGAGACTTATACAATGAGCAGTTCTTC. It encodes CAWRDLYNEQFF.

This clone turned up a few times. The rearrangement joins TRBV30 to TRBJ2-5, with D perhaps TRBD2 (7 bases). V was pared by 3 bases and J by 4 bases, with 15 bases between. The CDR3 length is 14 residues. The V gene's germline CDR1 is GTSNPN and CDR2 SVGIG (reference sequence). The CDR3 sequence: CAWSRGGGVETQYF. The CDR3 DNA follows: TGTGCCTGGAGCAGGGGAGGGGGGGTAGAGACCCAGTACTTC. Together with reference TRBV30 and TRBJ2-5, the CDR3 gives the full variable domain: SQTIHQWPATLVQPVGSPLSLECTVEGTSNPNLYWYRQAAGRGLQLLFYSVGIGQISSEVPQNLSASRPQDRQFILSSKKLLLSDSGFYLCAWSRGGGVETQYFGPGTRLLVL.

The chain has TRBV19 and TRBJ1-2; D is undetermined. This CDR3 spans 13 amino acids. The ends were cut back, 1 base at V and 7 bases at J, with 10 bases in the middle. The germline gives CDR1 LNHDA, CDR2 SQIVND (reference sequence). CDR3 in DNA: TGTGCCAGTAGTATAGGCCGGGTCGGTGGCTACACCTTC. This codes for CASSIGRVGGYTF.

CDR3: CASSVRPQDTQYF. CDR3 nucleotide sequence: TGTGCCAGCAGCGTTAGACCGCAAGATACGCAGTATTTT. This chain connects TRBV9 to TRBJ2-3; no clear D gene. The ends were cut back, 2 bases at V and 5 bases at J, with 9 bases in the middle. Germline V lookup: CDR1 SGDLS, CDR2 YYNGEE. The CDR3 is 13 amino acids.

This clone appeared a single time. In DNA form, the CDR3 reads TGTGCCAGCAGCTTAGATCAGGGTACTGACGAGCAGTACTTC. It is translated as CASSLDQGTDEQYF. The genes are TRBV11-2 and TRBJ2-7; a weak D match, TRBD1 (5 bases). The V gene lost 0 bases and the J gene lost 5 bases, with 11 bases spanning the gap. The CDR3 extends over 14 amino acids. From germline, CDR1 is SGHAT and CDR2 FQNNGV.

V is TRBV6-1 and J is TRBJ2-3; perhaps TRBD2 as D (5 bases). Germline V gives CDR1 MNHNS, CDR2 SASEGT. The CDR3 sequence is 15 residues long. Between the trimmed V and J ends, which lost 2 bases and 0 bases, there was a span of 9 bases. The CDR3 sequence: CASSERLTSTDTQYF. The CDR3 coding sequence is TGTGCCAGCAGTGAAAGACTAACTAGCACAGATACGCAGTATTTT.

V and J are TRBV12-1 and TRBJ1-5. TRBV12-1 constitutes a pseudogene. The CDR3 is 14 amino acids. The CDR3 sequence is CASSFIRLNQPQHF. The CDR3 DNA follows: TGTGCCAGCAGCTTTATCCGTCTCAATCAGCCCCAGCATTTT.

V and J are TRBV5-4 and TRBJ2-5; no firm D call. In germline, CDR1 is SGHNT, CDR2 YYREEE (reference sequence). The CDR3 is 14 residues long. V lost 4 bases, J lost 6 bases, and 16 bases lay in between. The DNA of the CDR3 is TGTGCCAGCAGCCCTTATGTCGGAGTAAAGACCCAGTACTTC. This translates into CASSPYVGVKTQYF.

V is TRBV10-3 and J is TRBJ2-7; 10 bases fit TRBD1. CDR3 length equals 15 residues. V lost 4 bases to trimming and J lost 3 bases; unmatched junction nucleotides: 6. Looked up from germline, CDR1 is ENHRY and CDR2 is SYGVKD. In DNA, the CDR3 is TGTGCCATCAGTGTCGGGGGACAGGGGAACTACGAGCAGTACTTC. This translates into CAISVGGQGNYEQYF.

This sequence joins TRBV11-2 and TRBJ1-5; 9 bases fit TRBD1. Trimming at V came to 2 bases and at J to 5 bases, leaving 7 bases not matched to a gene. Per germline, CDR1 SGHAT and CDR2 FQNNGV. The CDR3 spans 16 residues. This CDR3 reads CASSLKGDRADQPQHF. The CDR3 coding sequence is TGTGCCAGCAGCTTAAAGGGGGACAGGGCGGATCAGCCCCAGCATTTT. The whole variable domain, filled in from reference TRBV11-2 and TRBJ1-5, reads EAGVAQSPRYKIIEKRQSVAFWCNPISGHATLYWYQQILGQGPKLLIQFQNNGVVDDSQLPKDRFSAERLKGVDSTLKIQPAKLEDSAVYLCASSLKGDRADQPQHFGDGTRLSIL.

V usage is TRBV18 and J usage is TRBJ2-6, with 8 bases identical to TRBD1. CDR1 KGHSH and CDR2 LQKENI come from the germline V gene. V gave up 6 bases and J gave up 3 bases; unmatched junction bases: 4. This CDR3 is 15 amino acids long. Here the CDR3 reads CASSPDRVGANVLTF. The CDR3 region has the DNA TGTGCCAGCTCGCCGGACAGGGTTGGGGCCAACGTCCTGACTTTC.

The chain recombines TRBV27 with TRBJ1-2, with D hard to call. Germline V lookup: CDR1 MNHEY, CDR2 SMNVEV (reference sequence). Trimming took off 0 bases at V and 6 bases at J, with 8 bases between the two ends. The CDR3 is made up of 13 amino acids. CDR3: CASSLSVRDGYTF. In DNA, the CDR3 is TGTGCCAGCAGTTTATCGGTTCGCGATGGCTACACCTTC.

The chain links TRBV4-3 to TRBJ2-3; a weak D match, TRBD2 (5 bases). The CDR3 consists of 17 residues. Germline CDR1 is LGHNA and CDR2 is YSLEER. V was cut by 0 bases and J by 1 base, with 14 bases left in between. The CDR3 protein is CASSQDWRTFGTDTQYF. CDR3 DNA: TGCGCCAGCAGCCAAGATTGGAGGACTTTCGGCACAGATACGCAGTATTTT.

This clone was recorded once. V is TRBV5-4 and J is TRBJ2-3; D is ambiguous. Trimming left V 0 bases short and J 2 bases short, with 7 bases between. Germline V gene sequence: CDR1 SGHNT, CDR2 YYREEE (reference sequence). The CDR3 is made up of 14 amino acids. The CDR3 protein is CASSLEAVTDTQYF. The CDR3 DNA is TGTGCCAGCAGCTTGGAAGCAGTCACAGATACGCAGTATTTT.

The chain couples TRBV19 to TRBJ1-2, with 10 bases identical to TRBD1. V lost 7 bases to trimming and J lost 4 bases; unmatched junction nucleotides: 9. The CDR3 is 15 amino acids. The germline V gene encodes CDR1 LNHDA and CDR2 SQIVND (reference sequence). CDR3 DNA: TGTGCCAGTAAGGACAGGGGGTCCTCAACCTATGGCTACACCTTC. It translates to CASKDRGSSTYGYTF. The full variable domain, its missing parts supplied by reference TRBV19 and TRBJ1-2, is DGGITQSPKYLFRKEGQNVTLSCEQNLNHDAMYWYRQDPGQGLRLIYYSQIVNDFQKGDIAEGYSVSREKKESFPLTVTSAQKNPTAFYLCASKDRGSSTYGYTFGSGTRLTVV.

The chain recombines TRBV5-8 with TRBJ1-4; 9 bases align to TRBD1. CDR3 length: 18 residues. Trimming cost V 4 bases and J 4 bases; bases outside gene matches: 14. Per germline, CDR1 SGHTS and CDR2 YDEGEE. CDR3 amino acids: CASSAGQGTGSGNEKLFF. CDR3 bases: TGTGCCAGCAGCGCGGGACAGGGTACGGGTTCGGGTAATGAAAAACTGTTTTTT.

The CDR3 here is CASSFTSGSGGELFF. CDR3 sequence (DNA): TGTGCCAGCAGCTTCACTAGCGGGAGTGGCGGGGAGCTGTTTTTT. This rearrangement joins TRBV7-9 to TRBJ2-2; 11 nucleotides align to TRBD2. The length of the CDR3 is 15 residues. The germline CDR1 and CDR2 sequences are SEHNR and FQNEAQ (reference sequence). With V trimmed by 3 bases and J by 7 bases, 4 bases remained unmatched.

This rearrangement joins TRBV5-1 to TRBJ2-3, with D possibly matching TRBD2 (5 bases). V was shortened by 1 base and J by 3 bases, with 12 bases between the two germline ends. CDR3 length: 15 amino acids. Germline CDR1 and CDR2: SGHRS and YFSETQ. The CDR3 DNA is TGCGCCAGCAGCTTGTCTCAGGACTGGACAGATACGCAGTATTTT. Amino acid sequence: CASSLSQDWTDTQYF.